These 28 T cell receptor beta chains share one sample of origin, sequenced in a study of early T cells in non-severe SARS-CoV-2 infection (TCRdb year 2021). Receptor amplification or capture employed 5' RACE. For sequencing, a NextSeq 500 was employed. In-frame beta chains were kept once TCRdb had trimmed the public reads at Q25 with fastp and called clones with MiXCR. Rows with one shared CDR3 protein collapse into an entry with the most common genes and DNA. For this sample the table gives over 80,000 distinct CDR3 sequences, of which 11% to 15% were detected only once. The leading ten clones occupy about 10% of the sample. Material for sequencing was whole blood. The receptors derive from an adult who was a healthcare worker with PCR-confirmed SARS-CoV-2 infection or an uninfected control (not recorded which).

In its sample, this clonotype was seen once. The genes are TRBV5-1 and TRBJ2-6; D is unresolved. The CDR3 loop spans 15 amino acids. V shed 0 bases and J shed 1 base, with 5 bases lying between them. Per the germline V gene, CDR1 is SGHRS and CDR2 is YFSETQ. The chain's CDR3 is CASSLAPSGANVLTF. In nucleotides, the CDR3 is TGCGCCAGCAGCTTGGCTCCTTCTGGGGCCAACGTCCTGACTTTC.

This clonotype was counted a few times. The V call is TRBV5-1, the J call TRBJ2-1, with 7 bases matching TRBD2. V gave up 4 bases and J gave up 8 bases; unmatched junction bases: 6. The CDR3 is 13 residues long. The germline gives CDR1 SGHRS, CDR2 YFSETQ. The CDR3 loop reads CASSRPGRDEQFF. Here the CDR3 DNA reads TGCGCCAGCAGCCGCCCAGGGAGGGATGAGCAGTTCTTC.

This clonotype appeared a few times. The chain recombines TRBV9 with TRBJ2-1; TRBD2 is a possible D gene (6 bases). CDR3 length: 17 amino acids. V lost 0 bases and J 4 bases, leaving 17 bases between the germline ends. The germline V gene has CDR1 SGDLS and CDR2 YYNGEE. Here the CDR3 reads CASSVADPGSFYNEQFF. CDR3 DNA sequence: TGTGCCAGCAGCGTAGCAGATCCCGGGAGTTTTTACAATGAGCAGTTCTTC. The full variable domain, completed using reference TRBV9 and TRBJ2-1, is DSGVTQTPKHLITATGQRVTLRCSPRSGDLSVYWYQQSLDQGLQFLIQYYNGEERAKGNILERFSAQQFPDLHSELNLSSLELGDSALYFCASSVADPGSFYNEQFFGPGTRLTVL.

This clonotype was counted a few times. V gene TRBV19 combines with J gene TRBJ1-5, with TRBD1 matching over 7 bases. The CDR3 contains 14 residues. The germline V gene encodes CDR1 LNHDA and CDR2 SQIVND (reference sequence). Trimming at V came to 6 bases and at J to 0 bases, leaving 2 bases not matched to a gene. CDR3 in DNA: TGTGCCAGTAGGGGACAGCATAGCAATCAGCCCCAGCATTTT. Translated: CASRGQHSNQPQHF.

This clonotype was observed many times. This chain uses TRBV10-2 with TRBJ1-3; D gene ambiguous. Trimming stripped 8 bases from V and 2 bases from J, with 16 bases between. This CDR3 spans 15 amino acids. CDR1 and CDR2 (germline): WSHSY, SAAADI. The CDR3 here is CASSTRTGAGNTIYF. In DNA form, the CDR3 reads TGCGCCAGCTCTACGCGGACCGGGGCTGGAAACACCATATATTTT.

This clonotype showed up just a few times. In DNA, the CDR3 is TGTGCCAGCTCACCACTAGCGGGGGACTCCTACAATGAGCAGTTCTTC. Its protein is CASSPLAGDSYNEQFF. V and J are TRBV18 and TRBJ2-1, with 9 bases fitting TRBD2. This CDR3 has 16 residues. Germline loops: CDR1 KGHSH, CDR2 LQKENI. J lost 0 bases, V lost 1 base, and 1 base had no gene match.

The chain couples TRBV3-1 to TRBJ1-2, with D maybe TRBD1 (5 bases). The germline V gene has CDR1 LGHDT and CDR2 YNNKEL (reference sequence). The CDR3 contains 14 residues. V lost 4 bases and J 0 bases, leaving 9 bases between the germline ends. CDR3 amino acids: CASSPQGTNYGYTF. Written as DNA, the CDR3 is TGTGCCAGCAGCCCCCAGGGAACTAACTATGGCTACACCTTC. The entire variable domain, with the rest obtained from reference TRBV3-1 and TRBJ1-2, is as follows: DTAVSQTPKYLVTQMGNDKSIKCEQNLGHDTMYWYKQDSKKFLKIMFSYNNKELIINETVPNRFSPKSPDKAHLNLHINSLELGDSAVYFCASSPQGTNYGYTFGSGTRLTVV.

At least ten counts were recorded for this clonotype. V gene TRBV4-2 combines with J gene TRBJ1-2, with D tentatively TRBD1 (6 bases). Trimming shortened V by 3 bases and J by 0 bases, and 11 bases separated the two germline ends. Germline values: CDR1 LGHNA, CDR2 YNFKEQ. The CDR3 runs to 15 residues. The CDR3, as DNA: TGTGCCAGCAGCCAGGGGGGGCCTACTAACTATGGCTACACCTTC. It translates to CASSQGGPTNYGYTF.

As regards this clonotype: Lacking the conserved final phenylalanine or tryptophan, this CDR3 likely reflects a read error. This chain joins TRBV7-2 and TRBJ1-1; 7 bases fit TRBD1. Per the germline V gene, CDR1 is SGHTA and CDR2 is FQGNSA. The J segment lost 7 bases and the V segment lost 5 bases, leaving 13 bases of the junction unmatched. CDR3 length: 15 residues. The CDR3 DNA follows: TGTGCCAGCAGCACGAGGACAGGATCGGTCGGTGAAGCTTTCATT. Its translation: CASSTRTGSVGEAFI.

This clonotype has a count of ten or more. The chain combines TRBV11-2 with TRBJ1-1; weak D call: TRBD1 (5 bases). The CDR3 totals 15 residues. Trimming cost V 1 base and J 4 bases, with 13 bases left between them. Germline CDR1 is SGHAT and CDR2 is FQNNGV. CDR3 in DNA: TGTGCCAGCAGCTTAGGGAGCGGGGGTGGCACTGAAGCTTTCTTT. This codes for CASSLGSGGGTEAFF.

A few counts support this clonotype. The rearrangement links TRBV20-1 to TRBJ2-3; D call uncertain. Trimming pared 1 base from V and 2 bases from J, leaving 7 bases between. Germline V gene data show CDR1 as DFQATT and CDR2 as SNEGSKA (reference sequence). CDR3 length: 13 amino acids. In DNA, the CDR3 is TGCAGTGCTAGAGGCCCGTCCACAGATACGCAGTATTTT. Translation gives CSARGPSTDTQYF.

The chain couples TRBV5-1 to TRBJ1-4; 10 bases map to TRBD1. CDR3 size: 15 residues. Trimming at V came to 4 bases and at J to 5 bases, leaving 5 bases not matched to a gene. Germline V gene lookup returns CDR1 SGHRS and CDR2 YFSETQ. The CDR3 region is CASSLGQGENEKLFF. CDR3 bases: TGCGCCAGCAGCCTAGGACAGGGGGAAAATGAAAAACTGTTTTTT.

This clonotype was seen more than once but under ten times. The gene calls are TRBV10-3 and TRBJ2-1, with a possible D match to TRBD2 (6 bases). V was cut by 8 bases and J by 4 bases, with 9 bases left in between. Germline CDR1 is ENHRY and CDR2 is SYGVKD. This CDR3 has 12 residues. The chain's CDR3 is CAIGRGYNEQFF. The CDR3 region has the DNA TGTGCCATCGGACGGGGGTACAATGAGCAGTTCTTC.

In this sample, this clonotype turned up many times. J is TRBJ1-2 and V is TRBV4-2; no clear D gene. Germline V CDR1 and CDR2: LGHNA, YNFKEQ. The CDR3 totals 15 residues. Trimming took off 4 bases at V and 3 bases at J, with 15 bases between the two ends. The DNA for the CDR3 is TGTGCCAGCAGCCCACCTCAGGAGGATGACTATGGCTACACCTTC. This translates into CASSPPQEDDYGYTF.

The table lists this clonotype with a few counts. For the CDR3, the DNA is TGCAGTGCTAGACTCCAGGGACAGCACTATGGCTACACCTTC. Its translation is CSARLQGQHYGYTF. This chain links TRBV20-1 with TRBJ1-2; 7 bases fit TRBD1. CDR3 size: 14 residues. Germline V gives CDR1 DFQATT, CDR2 SNEGSKA (reference sequence). With 2 bases clipped from V and 3 bases from J, the junction kept 6 bases outside the gene matches.

A few counts support this clonotype. The chain uses TRBV12-3 or TRBV12-4 and TRBJ2-5; 7 bases map to TRBD1. This CDR3 is built from 14 residues. The trim removed 6 bases at V and 2 bases at J, leaving 6 bases unmatched. Written as DNA, the CDR3 is TGTGCCAGCAGCTTGGGACAGCCACAAGAGACCCAGTACTTC. It yields the protein CASSLGQPQETQYF.

The sample holds a few counts of this clonotype. V is TRBV6-5 and J is TRBJ2-7; no reliable D call. The CDR3 loop spans 16 amino acids. Between the trimmed V and J ends, which lost 6 bases and 2 bases, there was a span of 20 bases. Germline V gene lookup returns CDR1 MNHEY and CDR2 SVGAGI. CDR3 loop: CASSSSGSRPTYEQYF. The DNA of the CDR3 is TGTGCCAGCAGCTCATCAGGTTCCCGACCAACCTACGAGCAGTACTTC.

This clonotype appeared a few times. This chain joins TRBV28 and TRBJ2-7, with D unresolved. CDR1 and CDR2 (germline): MDHEN, SYDVKM. The CDR3 has 12 amino acids. V lost 6 bases and J 0 bases, leaving 6 bases between the germline ends. Written as DNA, the CDR3 is TGTGCCAGCAGGTCAAGCTCCTACGAGCAGTACTTC. Amino acid sequence: CASRSSSYEQYF.

The rearrangement links TRBV6-5 to TRBJ2-1; D not certain. Germline assignment: CDR1 MNHEY and CDR2 SVGAGI. This CDR3 region has 14 residues. V was trimmed by 5 bases and J by 4 bases, leaving 12 bases between them. The CDR3 DNA sequence: TGTGCCAGCAGTATGGGTCATTCTTACAATGAGCAGTTCTTC. Translating gives CASSMGHSYNEQFF.

About this clonotype: One base away lies a much larger clone, so this may be a sequencing read error. The chain couples TRBV10-3 to TRBJ1-3; no definite D call. CDR1 and CDR2 (germline): ENHRY, SYGVKD. The length of the CDR3 is 13 residues. The V end was cut by 5 bases, the J end by 2 bases, with 7 bases between. CDR3 residues: CAISIMPGNTIYF. The CDR3 DNA is TGTGCCATCAGTATAATGCCTGGAAACACCATATATTTT.

The chain has TRBV5-1 and TRBJ2-1, with D possibly being TRBD1 (5 bases). V gave up 1 base and J gave up 1 base, with 6 bases separating them. CDR1 is SGHRS and CDR2 is YFSETQ in the germline V gene. This CDR3 region has 14 residues. The CDR3 DNA follows: TGCGCCAGCAGCTTGCACAGGTCCTACAATGAGCAGTTCTTC. Residues: CASSLHRSYNEQFF.

The table lists this clonotype with many counts. The chain joins TRBV24-1 to TRBJ2-3, with D possibly TRBD2 on 5 matching bases. CDR3 length equals 13 residues. Per the germline V gene, CDR1 is KGHDR and CDR2 is SFDVKD. The V end lost 3 bases, the J end lost 5 bases, and 8 bases lay between the germline ends. The DNA for the CDR3 is TGTGCCACCAGTGATCCGGCGGGAGATACGCAGTATTTT. Translating it yields CATSDPAGDTQYF.

This clonotype was picked up a small number of times. The chain links TRBV20-1 to TRBJ2-7; the D gene is possibly TRBD2 (6 bases). Trimming took off 6 bases at V and 5 bases at J, with 29 bases between the two ends. Germline CDR1 is DFQATT and CDR2 is SNEGSKA (reference sequence). The length of the CDR3 is 17 residues. CDR3 in amino acids: CSASGAGYRGFGHEQYF. CDR3 nucleotides: TGCAGTGCCTCGGGTGCAGGGTACCGGGGGTTCGGCCACGAGCAGTACTTC.

V usage is TRBV28 and J usage is TRBJ2-5; D perhaps matches TRBD2 (5 bases). Germline V CDR1 and CDR2: MDHEN, SYDVKM. The V gene lost 6 bases and the J gene lost 5 bases, with 13 bases spanning the gap. This CDR3 is 13 amino acids long. CDR3 DNA sequence: TGTGCCAGCAGACCTTCGGGGATGGAGACCCAGTACTTC. It yields the protein CASRPSGMETQYF.

This clonotype was detected ten times or more. The V and J genes are TRBV29-1 and TRBJ1-1; 7 nucleotides align to TRBD1. Losses at the gene ends were 7 bases for V and 0 bases for J; bases not matched to a gene: 2. The CDR3 totals 12 residues. Germline values: CDR1 SQVTM, CDR2 ANQGSEA. The CDR3 loop is CSATGVNTEAFF. CDR3 coding DNA: TGCAGCGCAACAGGGGTGAACACTGAAGCTTTCTTT.

This clonotype has more than one count but fewer than ten. V usage is TRBV2 and J usage is TRBJ2-5, with D perhaps assigned TRBD1 or TRBD2 (5 bases each). Per the germline V gene, CDR1 is SNHLY and CDR2 is FYNNEI. Trimming removed 5 bases at V and 1 base at J, with 8 bases between. This CDR3 region has 13 residues. CDR3 amino acids: CASSLGVQETQYF. The CDR3, as DNA: TGTGCCAGCAGTCTGGGGGTCCAAGAGACCCAGTACTTC.

The chain links TRBV29-1 to TRBJ2-5; no firm D call. The CDR3 runs to 12 residues. V lost 5 bases to trimming and J lost 5 bases, with 12 bases between them. Germline values: CDR1 SQVTM, CDR2 ANQGSEA. CDR3 sequence (DNA): TGCAGCGTTAGTTTGGAGATGGAGACCCAGTACTTC. Translated, it gives CSVSLEMETQYF.

The chain carries TRBV4-2 and TRBJ1-2; D might be TRBD1 (5 bases). CDR1 and CDR2 (germline): LGHNA, YNFKEQ. The CDR3 spans 17 residues. The V gene lost 0 bases and the J gene lost 4 bases, with 18 bases spanning the gap. The CDR3 DNA reads as TGTGCCAGCAGCCAAGAATTACCCGGACAAGGGGTCTATGGCTACACCTTC. The encoded protein is CASSQELPGQGVYGYTF.